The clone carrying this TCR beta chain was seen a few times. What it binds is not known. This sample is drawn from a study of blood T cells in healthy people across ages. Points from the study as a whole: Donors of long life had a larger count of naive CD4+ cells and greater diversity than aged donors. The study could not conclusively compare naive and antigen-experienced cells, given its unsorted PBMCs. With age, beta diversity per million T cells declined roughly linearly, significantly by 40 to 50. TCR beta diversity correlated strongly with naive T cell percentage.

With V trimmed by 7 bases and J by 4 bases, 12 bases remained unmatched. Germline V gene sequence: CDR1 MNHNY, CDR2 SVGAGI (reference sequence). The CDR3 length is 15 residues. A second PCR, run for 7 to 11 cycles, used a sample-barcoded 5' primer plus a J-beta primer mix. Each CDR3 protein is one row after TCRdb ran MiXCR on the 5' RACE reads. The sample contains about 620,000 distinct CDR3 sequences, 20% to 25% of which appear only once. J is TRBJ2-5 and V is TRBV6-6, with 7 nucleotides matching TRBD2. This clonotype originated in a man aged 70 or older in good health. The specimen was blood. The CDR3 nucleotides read TGTGCCAGCACTCTGGTGTCAGGCGGGGGAGAGACCCAGTACTTC. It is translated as CASTLVSGGGETQYF.